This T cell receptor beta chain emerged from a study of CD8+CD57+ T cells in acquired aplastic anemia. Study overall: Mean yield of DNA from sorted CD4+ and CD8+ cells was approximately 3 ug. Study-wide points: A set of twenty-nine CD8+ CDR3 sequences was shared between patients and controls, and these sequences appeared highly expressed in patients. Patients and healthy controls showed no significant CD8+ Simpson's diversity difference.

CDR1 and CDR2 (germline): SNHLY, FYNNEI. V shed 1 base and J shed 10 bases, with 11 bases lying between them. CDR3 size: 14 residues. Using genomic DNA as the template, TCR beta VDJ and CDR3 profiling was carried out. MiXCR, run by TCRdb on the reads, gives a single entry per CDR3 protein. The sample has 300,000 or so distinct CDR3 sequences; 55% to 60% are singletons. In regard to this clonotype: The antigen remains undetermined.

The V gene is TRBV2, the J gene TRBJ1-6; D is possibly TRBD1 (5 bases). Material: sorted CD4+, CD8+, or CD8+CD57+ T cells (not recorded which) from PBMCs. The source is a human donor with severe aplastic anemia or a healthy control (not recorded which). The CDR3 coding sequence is TGTGCCAGCAGTGAAGAGGCAGGGTTATCACCCCTCCACTTT. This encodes CASSEEAGLSPLHF.